Presented here are 21 T cell receptor beta chains from one specimen sequenced in a study of sequential checkpoint blockade in melanoma. Clones were sequenced by immunoSEQ multiplex PCR, and TCRdb holds only the in-frame ones, with some missing. The top ten hold approximately 8.8% of the sample, which has approximately 5,000 clones, 70% to 90% seen once. Described treatment: randomized to nivolumab then ipilimumab (arm A) or the reverse (arm B). This sample comprised CD8+ T cells sorted from blood (inferred from file names), obtained from a patient given nivolumab and ipilimumab in sequence. These TCRs come from a human donor with melanoma.

V and J are TRBV7-8 and TRBJ2-7, with D possibly being TRBD2 (6 bases). CDR3 size: 14 residues. Trimming removed 6 bases from V and 8 bases from J, with 20 bases in between. CDR1 is SGHVS and CDR2 is FQNEAQ in the germline V gene. This CDR3 reads CASSPTPGDHQQYF. CDR3 nucleotides: TGTGCCAGCAGTCCGACTCCGGGAGACCATCAGCAGTACTTC.

The V and J genes are TRBV4-1 and TRBJ2-7; possible D gene TRBD2, 5 bases. CDR3 length: 14 amino acids. V gave up 1 base and J gave up 4 bases, with 11 bases separating them. Germline loops: CDR1 MGHRA, CDR2 YSYEKL. CDR3 loop: CASSQVATEYEQYF. In DNA, the CDR3 is TGCGCCAGCAGCCAAGTAGCGACGGAATACGAGCAGTACTTC.

Notes on this clone: Its ends do not fully match the called genes, so a read error is possible. V and J are TRBV15 and TRBJ2-5; TRBD1 aligns across 7 bases. The J call may be faulty, since TRBJ2-7 better matches the DNA end. Germline V lookup: CDR1 LNHNV, CDR2 YYDKDF (reference sequence). The CDR3 loop spans 15 amino acids. The CDR3 DNA reads TGTGCCACCAGCGGAGACAGGGTTAGTTTCGGCGAGCAGTACTTC. This translates into CATSGDRVSFGEQYF.

This sequence joins TRBV28 and TRBJ2-7, with 9 positions matching TRBD2. V was clipped by 5 bases and J by 1 base; unmatched bases: 12. This CDR3 is 17 amino acids long. Germline loops: CDR1 MDHEN, CDR2 SYDVKM. This CDR3 is CASSPTVLREGSYEQYF. DNA for the CDR3: TGTGCCAGCAGTCCAACGGTCCTGCGGGAGGGATCCTACGAGCAGTACTTC. Filled out from reference TRBV28 and TRBJ2-7, the complete variable domain reads DVKVTQSSRYLVKRTGEKVFLECVQDMDHENMFWYRQDPGLGLRLIYFSYDVKMKEKGDIPEGYSVSREKKERFSLILESASTNQTSMYLCASSPTVLREGSYEQYFGPGTRLTVT.

A note on this clone: The same CDR3 arises from other DNA sequences in this sample as well. The rearrangement joins TRBV19 to TRBJ2-1; 11 nucleotides align to TRBD2. CDR1 and CDR2 (germline): LNHDA, SQIVND (reference sequence). The CDR3 extends over 15 amino acids. J lost 1 base, V lost 6 bases, and 2 bases had no gene match. The CDR3 loop is CASSRTSGSYNEQFF. The CDR3 bases are TGTGCCAGTAGCCGGACTAGCGGGTCCTACAATGAGCAGTTCTTC.

This sequence joins TRBV27 and TRBJ2-1, with TRBD2 matching 7 bases. The CDR3 is 14 residues long. CDR1 and CDR2 (germline): MNHEY, SMNVEV (reference sequence). V dropped 5 bases and J dropped 4; count of bases not matched to a gene: 5. CDR3 amino acids: CASSPSGNYNEQFF. The CDR3 DNA reads TGTGCCAGCAGTCCTAGCGGAAATTACAATGAGCAGTTCTTC.

The V gene is TRBV7-9, the J gene TRBJ2-7; D gene ambiguous. The ends were cut back, 5 bases at V and 3 bases at J, with 11 bases in the middle. Germline V lookup: CDR1 SEHNR, CDR2 FQNEAQ (reference sequence). The CDR3 consists of 13 residues. The DNA for the CDR3 is TGTGCCAGCAGCCCCCCCGGTTTCTACGAGCAGTACTTC. Protein: CASSPPGFYEQYF.

For this clone: The same CDR3 can be traced to other DNA sequences in this sample. V usage is TRBV19 and J usage is TRBJ2-1; 10 nucleotides line up with TRBD2. The germline V gene encodes CDR1 LNHDA and CDR2 SQIVND (reference sequence). J was trimmed by 1 base and V by 5 bases; bases with no gene match: 2. CDR3 size: 15 residues. Here the CDR3 DNA reads TGTGCCAGTAGTCGGACTAGCGGTTCCTACAATGAGCAGTTCTTC. Its translation is CASSRTSGSYNEQFF.

V usage is TRBV5-4 and J usage is TRBJ1-1; the D gene is possibly TRBD1 (5 bases). Trimming cost V 3 bases and J 0 bases, with 15 bases left between them. The germline V gene has CDR1 SGHNT and CDR2 YYREEE (reference sequence). This CDR3 is built from 16 residues. The CDR3 nucleotides read TGTGCCAGCAGCTCCTCCTTAGGGGCGGTGAACACTGAAGCTTTCTTT. This translates into CASSSSLGAVNTEAFF. Full variable domain (rest looked up from reference TRBV5-4 and TRBJ1-1): ETGVTQSPTHLIKTRGQQVTLRCSSQSGHNTVSWYQQALGQGPQFIFQYYREEENGRGNFPPRFSGLQFPNYSSELNVNALELDDSALYLCASSSSLGAVNTEAFFGQGTRLTVV.

This chain connects TRBV27 to TRBJ2-1, with TRBD2 as a possible D gene (7 bases). The CDR3 is 15 amino acids. CDR1 is MNHEY, CDR2 SMNVEV, per germline (reference sequence). Trimming took off 3 bases at V and 4 bases at J, with 13 bases between the two ends. The CDR3 is CASSLGAGAYNEQFF. The CDR3 DNA is TGTGCCAGCAGTTTGGGGGCGGGAGCATACAATGAGCAGTTCTTC.

The rearrangement joins TRBV4-1 to TRBJ1-1; tentatively, D is TRBD1 (6 bases). The CDR3 consists of 15 residues. Germline values: CDR1 MGHRA, CDR2 YSYEKL. Deletions cut 0 bases from V and 5 bases from J, with 13 bases between. The CDR3 spells CASSQDLQGWTEAFF. The CDR3 bases are TGCGCCAGCAGCCAAGATCTACAGGGTTGGACTGAAGCTTTCTTT.

The chain has TRBV9 and TRBJ2-5, with 12 bases fitting TRBD1. V trimming: 4 bases; J trimming: 5 bases; junction bases outside the gene matches: 6. Germline V CDR1 and CDR2: SGDLS, YYNGEE. The CDR3 covers 15 residues. CDR3 loop: CASSPGTGGLETQYF. Written as DNA, the CDR3 is TGTGCCAGCAGCCCCGGGACAGGGGGCTTGGAGACCCAGTACTTC.

A single count supports this clone. The rearrangement uses TRBV7-2 and TRBJ2-7; 8 bases are a match to TRBD2. This CDR3 contains 15 residues. V gave up 5 bases and J gave up 3 bases; unmatched junction bases: 9. CDR1 is SGHTA and CDR2 is FQGNSA in the germline V gene. The CDR3, as DNA: TGTGCCAGCAGCCAAGGGATACGGGGGGGCTACGAGCAGTACTTC. Its protein product is CASSQGIRGGYEQYF.

The rearrangement links TRBV27 to TRBJ2-7; the D is unclear. Trimming stripped 5 bases from V and 5 bases from J, with 16 bases between. CDR1 is MNHEY and CDR2 is SMNVEV in the germline V gene (reference sequence). CDR3 length: 14 amino acids. CDR3 in DNA: TGTGCCAGCAGTCCCCTGCCTCCCCCTAACGAGCAGTACTTC. Its protein is CASSPLPPPNEQYF.

This clone was picked up one time. The CDR3 coding sequence is TGTGCCAGCAGCCAAGAGGGCGGGGGGACCTACAATGAGCAGTTCTTC. This translates into CASSQEGGGTYNEQFF. The chain combines TRBV4-2 with TRBJ2-1; 8 bases line up with TRBD2. The junction had 3 bases not matched to a gene; V was cut back by 0 bases and J by 2 bases. This CDR3 contains 16 residues. Germline values: CDR1 LGHNA, CDR2 YNFKEQ.

The chain has TRBV6-1 and TRBJ1-1; TRBD1 might be the D (6 bases). The CDR3 runs to 13 residues. Germline loops: CDR1 MNHNS, CDR2 SASEGT. Trimming shortened V by 5 bases and J by 0 bases, and 7 bases separated the two germline ends. This CDR3 is CASSRTVNTEAFF. CDR3 DNA sequence: TGTGCCAGCAGTAGGACAGTGAACACTGAAGCTTTCTTT.

The rearrangement joins TRBV27 to TRBJ2-7; 9 bases match TRBD2. V lost 3 bases to trimming and J lost 3 bases; unmatched junction nucleotides: 6. Germline CDR1 and CDR2: MNHEY and SMNVEV (reference sequence). The CDR3 sequence is 15 residues long. CDR3 sequence reads: CASSFIAGVFYEQYF. The CDR3, as DNA: TGTGCCAGCAGTTTTATAGCGGGAGTTTTCTACGAGCAGTACTTC.

V usage is TRBV29-1 and J usage is TRBJ1-2, with 8 bases lining up with TRBD1. CDR1 is SQVTM and CDR2 is ANQGSEA in the germline V gene. Trimming at V came to 5 bases and at J to 5 bases, leaving 4 bases not matched to a gene. The CDR3 contains 12 residues. The CDR3, as DNA: TGCAGCGTTCCACAGGGGGAATATGGCTACACCTTC. Its protein product is CSVPQGEYGYTF.

The V call is TRBV27, the J call TRBJ2-6, with D perhaps matching TRBD1 (6 bases). The CDR3 consists of 14 residues. V was shortened by 8 bases and J by 4 bases, with 12 bases between the two germline ends. CDR1 is MNHEY, CDR2 SMNVEV, per germline (reference sequence). CDR3 region: CASLLGAGANVLTF. CDR3 sequence (DNA): TGTGCCAGCCTTTTGGGGGCCGGGGCCAACGTCCTGACTTTC.

This clone was recorded only once. The chain uses TRBV7-9 and TRBJ2-2, with D uncertain. V lost 2 bases and J lost 1, with 5 bases in between. Looked up from germline, CDR1 is SEHNR and CDR2 is FQNEAQ (reference sequence). The CDR3 spans 14 residues. The CDR3 is CASSLPLNTGELFF. The CDR3, as DNA: TGTGCCAGCAGCTTACCATTGAACACCGGGGAGCTGTTTTTT.

This clone was seen a handful of times. V is TRBV7-9 and J is TRBJ1-1, with D maybe TRBD1 (5 bases). The CDR3 spans 11 residues. Germline loops: CDR1 SEHNR, CDR2 FQNEAQ (reference sequence). Between the trimmed V and J ends, which lost 3 bases and 8 bases, there was a span of 7 bases. The CDR3 here is CASSFGQEAFF. In nucleotides, the CDR3 is TGTGCCAGCAGCTTTGGACAAGAAGCTTTCTTT.